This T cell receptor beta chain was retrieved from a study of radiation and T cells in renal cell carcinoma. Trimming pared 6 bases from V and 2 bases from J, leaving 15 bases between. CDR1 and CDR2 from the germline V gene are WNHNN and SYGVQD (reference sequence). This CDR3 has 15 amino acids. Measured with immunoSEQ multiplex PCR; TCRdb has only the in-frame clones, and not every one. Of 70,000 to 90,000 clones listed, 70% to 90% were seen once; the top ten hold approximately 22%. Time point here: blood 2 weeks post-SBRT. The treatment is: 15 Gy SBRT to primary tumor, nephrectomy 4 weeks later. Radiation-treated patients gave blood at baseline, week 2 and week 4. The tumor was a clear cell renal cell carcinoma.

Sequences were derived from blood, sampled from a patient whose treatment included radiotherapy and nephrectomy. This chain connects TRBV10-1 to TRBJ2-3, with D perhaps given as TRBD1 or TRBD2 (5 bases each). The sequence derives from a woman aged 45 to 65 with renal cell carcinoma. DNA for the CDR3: TGCGCCAGCAGCGCCGGGACGCACTTCACAGATACGCAGTATTTT. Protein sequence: CASSAGTHFTDTQYF.